These T cell receptor beta chains were read from a single sample in a study of beta chain features in type 1 diabetes. Sequencing was performed with immunoSEQ multiplex PCR; in TCRdb, only in-frame clones are kept and a portion is missing. The sample consists of over 700,000 clones, 15% to 20% of them appearing once. The material sequenced was naive CD4+ T cells from blood. The receptors were gathered from a woman younger than 35 in good health. Each CDR3 is given with its conserved first and last residue. The D gene is left open where the match is weak. A row's size may be missing; if present it is once, few, many or a size class.

j_call d_call v_call clone_size cdr3_nt cdr3_aa
TRBJ2-7 TRBD2 TRBV18 NA TGTGCCAGCTCACCGATAGCGGGACGATCCTACGAGCAGTACTTC CASSPIAGRSYEQYF
TRBJ2-7 TRBD1 TRBV7-2 few TGTGCCAGCAGCTCACCGGGACAGGGGAATAGCGAGCAGTACTTC CASSSPGQGNSEQYF
TRBJ2-3 NA TRBV6-5 NA TGTGCCAGCAGTTACGGCCAGGGGGATACGCAGTATTTT CASSYGQGDTQYF
TRBJ1-4 NA TRBV4-3 NA TGCGCCAGCAGCCCGCTTGATGGGACACTTAATGAAAAACTGTTTTTT CASSPLDGTLNEKLFF
TRBJ1-2 NA TRBV5-6 NA TGTGCCAGCAGCTTGGTTGAGGCAGGGAACTATGGCTACACCTTC CASSLVEAGNYGYTF
TRBJ2-2 TRBD2 TRBV2 NA TGTGCCAGCACGGCGGGAGGTGGGGGGCCCGGGGAGCTGTTTTTT CASTAGGGGPGELFF
TRBJ2-7 NA TRBV18 few TGTGCCAGCTCACCGCTCGAAGGGGGAGTTGCTCACGAGCAGTACTTC CASSPLEGGVAHEQYF
TRBJ1-2 NA TRBV29-1 NA TGCAGCGTTGTAGAGACACGCTATGGCTACACCTTC CSVVETRYGYTF
TRBJ2-2 NA TRBV9 few TGTGCCAGCAGCCCCCATAGCGGAGGGGCAACCGGGGAGCTGTTTTTT CASSPHSGGATGELFF
TRBJ2-1 TRBD1 TRBV28 NA TGTGCCAGCAGGCTCTTCCGGGACAGAGGGTACAATGAGCAGTTCTTC CASRLFRDRGYNEQFF
TRBJ1-6 NA TRBV7-2 NA TGTGCCAGCAGCTTGAGGGTCATAGATTCACCCCTCCACTTT CASSLRVIDSPLHF
TRBJ2-1 TRBD2 TRBV28 once TGTGCCAGCAGTTTATTTACTAGCGGAACTTACAATGAGCAGTTCTTC CASSLFTSGTYNEQFF
TRBJ2-7 NA TRBV9 NA TGTGCCAGCAGCGCTGACGCCAACCGAGGGGACGAGCAGTACTTC CASSADANRGDEQYF
TRBJ1-5 NA TRBV5-5 few TGTGCCAGCAGCTTGTTCCAGGCGGGGGGCTCGGAGCCCCAGCATTTT CASSLFQAGGSEPQHF
TRBJ1-2 NA TRBV15 NA TGTGCCACCAGCAGAGGGTGGGAGTTTGATGAAGGCTACACCTTC CATSRGWEFDEGYTF
TRBJ2-7 NA TRBV7-8 NA TGTGCCAGCAACCATCGGGCAGGGCTTGGCGAGCAGTACTTC CASNHRAGLGEQYF
TRBJ2-5 NA TRBV7-2 NA TGTGCCAGCAGCTTCCGCGAGACCCAGTACTTC CASSFRETQYF
TRBJ2-5 NA TRBV7-9 NA TGTGCCAGCAGCTTAGCGGGAAGGGAGACCCAGTACTTC CASSLAGRETQYF
TRBJ1-1 NA TRBV7-9 few TGTGCCAGCAGCTTAGGGCTCGCAGCCACTGAAGCTTTCTTT CASSLGLAATEAFF
TRBJ2-3 NA TRBV7-8 NA TGTGCCAGCAGGCTACAGGGCGGGGAGAGCACAGATACGCAGTATTTT CASRLQGGESTDTQYF
TRBJ2-5 NA TRBV5-4 few TGTGCCAGCAGCTCATCCCTCCAAGAGACCCAGTACTTC CASSSSLQETQYF
TRBJ2-5 NA TRBV9 NA TGTGCCAGCAGCGTTGACCGGGCCCAGTACTTC CASSVDRAQYF
TRBJ1-1 NA TRBV7-2 few TGTGCCAGCAGCTTACCCGGGGTGGGGTTGAACACTGAAGCTTTCTTT CASSLPGVGLNTEAFF
TRBJ1-2 NA TRBV28 NA TGTGCCAGCAGTCTTCTCAGGGGAGAACACGGCTACACCTTC CASSLLRGEHGYTF
TRBJ2-1 TRBD1 TRBV5-6 NA TGTGCCAGCAGCTTGGACAGGGGGCACTACAATGAGCAGTTCTTC CASSLDRGHYNEQFF
TRBJ2-1 TRBD1 TRBV10-2 NA TGCGCCAGCGGCAGGGGGCGACTCGGTAAATACAATGAGCAGTTCTTC CASGRGRLGKYNEQFF
TRBJ2-3 NA TRBV10-3 NA TGTGCCATCGGTAACCCAGTCCGGGGTGATACGCAGTATTTT CAIGNPVRGDTQYF
TRBJ2-1 NA TRBV7-7 NA TGTGCTAGCGGAAACAATGAGCAGTTCTTC CASGNNEQFF
TRBJ2-7 NA TRBV10-3 NA TGTGCCATCAGTGAAGGATCCTACGAGCAGTACTTC CAISEGSYEQYF
TRBJ2-1 NA TRBV7-8 NA TGTGCCAGCAGCTTAAGGCGGGGCGCCTACAATGAGCAGTTCTTC CASSLRRGAYNEQFF
TRBJ2-7 TRBD1 TRBV7-2 few TGTGCCAGCAGCTTAACCAGGGGGCAATACGAGCAGTACTTC CASSLTRGQYEQYF
TRBJ1-1 NA TRBV7-2 few TGTGCCAGCAGCTTAGCCACAGGGAGTGGTTCGGCTTTCTTT CASSLATGSGSAFF
TRBJ2-1 NA TRBV11-2 NA TGTGCCAGCAGCTTAGGTGGGGGACCAGGGTCCAATGAGCAGTTCTTC CASSLGGGPGSNEQFF
TRBJ1-2 TRBD1 TRBV5-4 few TGTGCCAGCAGCTTTCGGGGAGGTAGGGGGCTTGGCTACACCTTC CASSFRGGRGLGYTF
TRBJ2-5 TRBD2 TRBV7-3 NA TGTGCCAGCAGCCCCGGACTAGCGGTCCAAGAGACCCAGTACTTC CASSPGLAVQETQYF
TRBJ1-1 TRBD1 TRBV15 NA TGTGCCACCAGCAGGGCTACCGGGACAGCCGATGAAGCTTTCTTT CATSRATGTADEAFF
TRBJ2-7 NA TRBV18 few TGTGCCAGCTCACCAAACCGGGACACCACCTACGAGCAGTACTTC CASSPNRDTTYEQYF
TRBJ1-4 NA TRBV7-9 few TGTGCCAGCAGCTTAGCCCCCGGTCCTTTTCGGGAAAAACTGTTTTTT CASSLAPGPFREKLFF
TRBJ2-1 NA TRBV20-1 NA TGCAGTGCTGGGGGTTACAATGAGCAGTTCTTC CSAGGYNEQFF
TRBJ2-7 TRBD1 TRBV2 few TGTGCCAGCAGTGAAGCGAGACAGGGGCTCTACGAGCAGTACTTC CASSEARQGLYEQYF
TRBJ1-4 TRBD1 TRBV10-3 NA TGTGCCATCAGACAGGGGGCAACTAATGAAAAACTGTTTTTT CAIRQGATNEKLFF
TRBJ2-1 NA TRBV4-2 few TGTGCCAGCAGCCCCCAGGAAGGATCCTACAATGAGCAGTTCTTC CASSPQEGSYNEQFF
TRBJ2-1 TRBD2 TRBV2 few TGTGCCAGCAGTTCCGGGACTAGCGGGAGCTCCTACAATGAGCAGTTCTTC CASSSGTSGSSYNEQFF
TRBJ2-7 NA TRBV19 NA TGTGCCACTTCGATCGGAGTAAAATACTCCTACGAGCAGTACTTC CATSIGVKYSYEQYF
TRBJ2-1 TRBD1 TRBV7-2 NA TGTGCCAGCAGCTTAATTGGGACAGGGGCTGGTGAGCAGTTCTTC CASSLIGTGAGEQFF
TRBJ2-1 NA TRBV10-3 few TGTGCCATCAGTGGGACTTCCAATGAGCAGTTCTTC CAISGTSNEQFF
TRBJ2-5 TRBD1 TRBV7-2 NA TGTGCCAGCAGCTCCCACGATTCGACAGGGGAAGAGACCCAGTACTTC CASSSHDSTGEETQYF
TRBJ2-3 NA TRBV6-6 few TGTGCCAGCAAGGGCCCGAGCACAGATACGCAGTATTTT CASKGPSTDTQYF
TRBJ2-6 NA TRBV11-2 few TGTGCCAGCAGGAGCCCCTCAACGGGAGTAGCTGGGGCCAACGTCCTGACTTTC CASRSPSTGVAGANVLTF
TRBJ1-1 NA TRBV5-1 few TGCGCCAGCAGACAACAGGTTTTCACTGAAGCTTTCTTT CASRQQVFTEAFF
TRBJ2-2 NA TRBV7-2 few TGTGCCAGCAGACAAAATGCGAGGGGGGAGCTGTTTTTT CASRQNARGELFF
TRBJ2-6 NA TRBV6-1 few TGTGCCAGCAGTCGAGGATCCTCTGGGGCCAACGTCCTGACTTTC CASSRGSSGANVLTF